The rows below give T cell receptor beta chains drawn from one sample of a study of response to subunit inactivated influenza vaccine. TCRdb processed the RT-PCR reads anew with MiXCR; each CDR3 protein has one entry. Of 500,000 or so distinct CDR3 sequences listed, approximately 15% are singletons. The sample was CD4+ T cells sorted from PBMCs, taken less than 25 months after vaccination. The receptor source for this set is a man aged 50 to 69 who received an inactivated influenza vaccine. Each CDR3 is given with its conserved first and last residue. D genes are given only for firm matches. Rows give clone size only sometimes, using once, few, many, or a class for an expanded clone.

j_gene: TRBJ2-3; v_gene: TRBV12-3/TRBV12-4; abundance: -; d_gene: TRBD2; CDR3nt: TGTGCCAGCAGCGGACTAGCAGATACGCAGTATTTT; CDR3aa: CASSGLADTQYF
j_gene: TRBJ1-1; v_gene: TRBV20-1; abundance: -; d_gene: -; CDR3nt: TGCAGTGCTAATCCAGGGAGGATGAACACTGAAGCTTTCTTT; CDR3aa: CSANPGRMNTEAFF
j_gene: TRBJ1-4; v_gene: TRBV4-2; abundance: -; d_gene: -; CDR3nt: TGTGCCAGCAGTCGCACAGGGCTCAGTGAAAAACTGTTTTTT; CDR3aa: CASSRTGLSEKLFF
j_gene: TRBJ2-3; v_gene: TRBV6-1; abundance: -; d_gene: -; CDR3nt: TGTGCCACCAGGGGCCGGGGCACAGATACGCAGTATTTT; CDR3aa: CATRGRGTDTQYF
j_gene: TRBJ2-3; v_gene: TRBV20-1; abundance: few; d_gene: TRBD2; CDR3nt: TGCAGTGCTAGGGAATTAGCGGGAGGGGGGGGAGATACGCAGTATTTT; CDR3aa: CSARELAGGGGDTQYF
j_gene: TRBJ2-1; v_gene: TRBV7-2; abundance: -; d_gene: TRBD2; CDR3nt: TGTGCCAGCAGCCAGCGTTCTAGCGGGCTGTACAATGAGCAGTTCTTC; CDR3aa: CASSQRSSGLYNEQFF
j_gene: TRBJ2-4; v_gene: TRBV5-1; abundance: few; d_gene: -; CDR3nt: TGCGCCAGCAGCCCTACTGACAATCAAAACATTCAGTACTTC; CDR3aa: CASSPTDNQNIQYF
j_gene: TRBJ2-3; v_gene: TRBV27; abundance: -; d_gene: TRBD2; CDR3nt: TGTGCCAGCATCTCCATAGCGGGAGCGAAAGATACGCAGTATTTT; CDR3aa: CASISIAGAKDTQYF
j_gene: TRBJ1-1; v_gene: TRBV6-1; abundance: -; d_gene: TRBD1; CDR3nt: TGTGCCAGCAGGTGGCCAGGGGGCGGTCCAAGGACTGAAGCTTTCTTT; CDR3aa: CASRWPGGGPRTEAFF
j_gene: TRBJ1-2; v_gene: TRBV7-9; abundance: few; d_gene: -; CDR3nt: TGTGCCAGCAGCTTAGGCCTATCGACAAATAACTATGGCTACACCTTC; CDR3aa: CASSLGLSTNNYGYTF
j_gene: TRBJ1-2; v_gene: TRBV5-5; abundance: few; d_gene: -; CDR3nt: TGTGCCAGCAGCATTACCTGGGGGATCTATGGCTACACCTTC; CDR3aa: CASSITWGIYGYTF
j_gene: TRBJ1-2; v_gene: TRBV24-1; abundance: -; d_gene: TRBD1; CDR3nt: TGTGCCACCAGTGGCGAGACAGGGAACTATGGCTACACCTTC; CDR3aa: CATSGETGNYGYTF
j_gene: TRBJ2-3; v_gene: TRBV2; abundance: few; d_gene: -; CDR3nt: TGTGCCAGCTCTCCTGGGACGGGCGCAGGCACGCAGTATTTT; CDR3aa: CASSPGTGAGTQYF
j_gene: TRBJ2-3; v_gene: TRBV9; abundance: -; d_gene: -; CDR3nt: TGTGCCAGCAGCGAGAGGGGAGAAGGGACTAGCACAGATACGCAGTATTTT; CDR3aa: CASSERGEGTSTDTQYF
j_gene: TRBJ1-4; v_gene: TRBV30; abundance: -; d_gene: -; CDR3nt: TGTGCCTGGAGTGTACATGAAAAACTGTTTTTT; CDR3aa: CAWSVHEKLFF
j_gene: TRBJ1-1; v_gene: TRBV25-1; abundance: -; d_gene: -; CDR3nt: TGTGCCAGCAGTGAGAGGAGGGGATTCAACACTGAAGCTTTCTTT; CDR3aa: CASSERRGFNTEAFF
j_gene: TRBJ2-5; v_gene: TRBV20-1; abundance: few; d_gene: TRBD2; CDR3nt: TGCAGTGCTAATCTAGCGGGGGTCGGGGAGACCCAGTACTTC; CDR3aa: CSANLAGVGETQYF
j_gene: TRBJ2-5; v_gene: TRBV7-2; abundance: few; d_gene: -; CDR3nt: TGTGCCAGCAGCCTCATCGCGGGAATGATAGAGACCCAGTACTTC; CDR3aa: CASSLIAGMIETQYF
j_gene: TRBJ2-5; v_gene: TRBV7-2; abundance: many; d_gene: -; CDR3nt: TGTGCCAGCAGCTCCCCTACCGCAGGGACCCAGTACTTC; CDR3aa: CASSSPTAGTQYF
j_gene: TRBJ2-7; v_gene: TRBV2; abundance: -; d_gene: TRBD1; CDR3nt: TGTGCGAGCAGCGAGGACAGGGGAATGTACGAGCAGTACTTC; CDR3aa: CASSEDRGMYEQYF
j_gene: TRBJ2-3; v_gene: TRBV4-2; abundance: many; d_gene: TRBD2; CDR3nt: TGTGCCAGCAGCCAAGAGAAGGGACTAGTTGCAGATACGCAGTATTTT; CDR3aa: CASSQEKGLVADTQYF
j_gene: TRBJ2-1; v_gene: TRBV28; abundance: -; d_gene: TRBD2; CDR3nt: TGTGCCAGCAGTAAAGTAGCGGGAGCCGGTGAGCAGTTCTTC; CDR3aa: CASSKVAGAGEQFF
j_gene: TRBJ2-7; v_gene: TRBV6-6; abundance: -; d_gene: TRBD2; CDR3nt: TGTGCCCCACGGGGAGGGATGACCTACGAGCAGTACTTC; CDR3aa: CAPRGGMTYEQYF
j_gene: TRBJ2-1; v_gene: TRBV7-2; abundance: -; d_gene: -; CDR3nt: TGTGCCAGCAGCGCGACCGGGGCATACTACAATGAGCAGTTCTTC; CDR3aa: CASSATGAYYNEQFF
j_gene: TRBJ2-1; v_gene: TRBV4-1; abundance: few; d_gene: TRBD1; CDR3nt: TGCGCCAGCAGCCAAGAAACAGGGGATGAGCAGTTCTTC; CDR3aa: CASSQETGDEQFF
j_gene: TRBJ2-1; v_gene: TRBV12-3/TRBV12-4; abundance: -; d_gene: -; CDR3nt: TGTGCCAGCAGTTTGCGGACAGTAAGCTCCTACAATGAGCAGTTCTTC; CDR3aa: CASSLRTVSSYNEQFF
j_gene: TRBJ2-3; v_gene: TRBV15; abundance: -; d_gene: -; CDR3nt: TGTGCCACCAGCAGAGATCGGGAAGTAGGAGTGCAGTATTTT; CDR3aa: CATSRDREVGVQYF
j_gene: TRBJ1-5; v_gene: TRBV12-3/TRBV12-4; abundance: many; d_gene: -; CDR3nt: TGTGCCAGCAGTGGGGGAGGGAATCAGCCCCAGCATTTT; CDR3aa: CASSGGGNQPQHF
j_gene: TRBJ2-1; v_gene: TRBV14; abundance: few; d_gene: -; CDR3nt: TGTGCCAGCAGCCAAGATTCAGGGGGGTACAATGAGCAGTTCTTC; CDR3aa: CASSQDSGGYNEQFF
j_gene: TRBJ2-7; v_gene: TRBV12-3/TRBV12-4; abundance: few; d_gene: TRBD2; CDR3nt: TGTGCCAGCAGTCACGGCGGGAGTTACGAGCAGTACTTC; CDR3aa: CASSHGGSYEQYF
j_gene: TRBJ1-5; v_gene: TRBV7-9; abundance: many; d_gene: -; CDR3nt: TGTGCCAGCAGCTTAGCGCCCAATCAGCCCCAGCATTTT; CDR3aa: CASSLAPNQPQHF
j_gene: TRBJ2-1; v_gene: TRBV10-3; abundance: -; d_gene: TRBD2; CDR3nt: TGTGCCATCAGTGAGTTTCTAGCGGGGCTAAATGAGCAGTTCTTC; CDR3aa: CAISEFLAGLNEQFF
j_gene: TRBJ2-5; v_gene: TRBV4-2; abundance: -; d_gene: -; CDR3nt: TGTGCCAGCAGCCAACAACTCGGAGAGACCCAGTACTTC; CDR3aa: CASSQQLGETQYF
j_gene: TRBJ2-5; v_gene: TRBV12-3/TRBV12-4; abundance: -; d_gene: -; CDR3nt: TGTGCCAGCAGTAATAGCGAGGGAGAGACCCAGTACTTC; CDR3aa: CASSNSEGETQYF
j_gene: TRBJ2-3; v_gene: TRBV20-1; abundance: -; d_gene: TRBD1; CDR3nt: TGCAGTGCTAGACCCGGACAGGGGATGGGTACAGATACGCAGTATTTT; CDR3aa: CSARPGQGMGTDTQYF
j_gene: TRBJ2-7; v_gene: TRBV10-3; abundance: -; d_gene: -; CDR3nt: TGTGCCATCAGTGAGGGGCCTTCCTACGAGCAGTACTTC; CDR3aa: CAISEGPSYEQYF
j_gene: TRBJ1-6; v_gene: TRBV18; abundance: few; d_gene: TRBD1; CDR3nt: TGTGCCAGCTCCCTAGACAGGGAAGCCTCACCCCTCCACTTT; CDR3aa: CASSLDREASPLHF
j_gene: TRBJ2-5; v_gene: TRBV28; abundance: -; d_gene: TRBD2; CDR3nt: TGTGCCAGCAACCGGGGACTATTGGGAGAGACCCAGTACTTC; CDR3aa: CASNRGLLGETQYF
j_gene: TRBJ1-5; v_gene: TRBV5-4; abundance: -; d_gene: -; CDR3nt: TGTGCCAGCAGCTTGGAGGGGAGTCAGCCCCAGCATTTT; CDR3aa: CASSLEGSQPQHF
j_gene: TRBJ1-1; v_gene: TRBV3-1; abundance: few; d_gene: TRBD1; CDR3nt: TGTGCCAGCAGCCAAACAGGGGGACGAGGCACTGAAGCTTTCTTT; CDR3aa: CASSQTGGRGTEAFF
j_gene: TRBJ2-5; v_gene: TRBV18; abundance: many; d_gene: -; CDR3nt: TGTGCCAGCTCACCAACCGCAGAGACCCAGTACTTC; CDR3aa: CASSPTAETQYF
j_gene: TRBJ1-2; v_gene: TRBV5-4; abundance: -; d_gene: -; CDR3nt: TGTGCCAGCAGCTTGGGCGGGGGGCGTACCTATGGCTACACCTTC; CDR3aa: CASSLGGGRTYGYTF
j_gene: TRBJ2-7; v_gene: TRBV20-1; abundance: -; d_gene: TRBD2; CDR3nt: TGCAGTGCTAGCGGACTAGCGGTGAGCTCCTACGAGCAGTACTTC; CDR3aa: CSASGLAVSSYEQYF
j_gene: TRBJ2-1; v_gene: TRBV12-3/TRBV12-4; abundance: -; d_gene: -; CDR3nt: TGTGCCAGCGGCGGGCCGTTAAATGAGCAGTTCTTC; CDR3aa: CASGGPLNEQFF
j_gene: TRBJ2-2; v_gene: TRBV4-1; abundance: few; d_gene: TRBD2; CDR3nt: TGCGCCAGCAGCCGCGGGACTAAGGGACACACCGGGGAGCTGTTTTTT; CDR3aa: CASSRGTKGHTGELFF
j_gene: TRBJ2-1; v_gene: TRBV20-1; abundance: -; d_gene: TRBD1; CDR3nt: TGCAGTGCTAGAGATCTAGAGGCCGGGACAGGATACAATGAGCAGTTCTTC; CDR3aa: CSARDLEAGTGYNEQFF
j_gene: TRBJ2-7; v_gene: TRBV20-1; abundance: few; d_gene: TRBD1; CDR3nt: TGCAGTGCCGAAAGCGACAGGGGGAGCTACGAGCAGTACTTC; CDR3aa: CSAESDRGSYEQYF
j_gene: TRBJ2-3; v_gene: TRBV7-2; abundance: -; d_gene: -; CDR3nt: TGTGCCAGCAGCTTAGCGGGGCTGAACACAGATACGCAGTATTTT; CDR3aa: CASSLAGLNTDTQYF
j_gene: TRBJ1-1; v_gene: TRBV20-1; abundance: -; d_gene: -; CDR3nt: TGCAGTGCTCTTCAGAAGTTCACTGAAGCTTTCTTT; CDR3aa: CSALQKFTEAFF
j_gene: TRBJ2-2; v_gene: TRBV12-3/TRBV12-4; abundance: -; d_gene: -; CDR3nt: TGTGCCAGCAGGGGGGGTAAACAAGGCACCGGGGAGCTGTTTTTT; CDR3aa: CASRGGKQGTGELFF
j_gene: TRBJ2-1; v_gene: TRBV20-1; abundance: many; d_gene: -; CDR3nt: TGCAGTGCCTCAAGGCTCTCCTCCAATGAGCAGTTCTTC; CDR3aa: CSASRLSSNEQFF
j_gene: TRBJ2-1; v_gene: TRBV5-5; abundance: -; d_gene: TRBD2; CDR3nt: TGTGCCAGCAGCTTGGATGCCAGCGGGAGGGTCTATGAGCAGTTCTTC; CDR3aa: CASSLDASGRVYEQFF
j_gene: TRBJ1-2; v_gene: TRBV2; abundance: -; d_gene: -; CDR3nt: TGTGCCAGCAGTTCTGACGGAGGGAGCAACTATGGCTACACCTTC; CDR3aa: CASSSDGGSNYGYTF
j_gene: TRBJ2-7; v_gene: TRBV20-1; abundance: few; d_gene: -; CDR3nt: TGCAGTGCTAGAGACCCTTCGACAGGGAGGGCCTACGAGCAGTACTTC; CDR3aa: CSARDPSTGRAYEQYF
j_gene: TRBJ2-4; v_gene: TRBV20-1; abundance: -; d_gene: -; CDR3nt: TGCAGTGCTAGGCAGGGGCAAAACATTCAGTACTTC; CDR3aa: CSARQGQNIQYF